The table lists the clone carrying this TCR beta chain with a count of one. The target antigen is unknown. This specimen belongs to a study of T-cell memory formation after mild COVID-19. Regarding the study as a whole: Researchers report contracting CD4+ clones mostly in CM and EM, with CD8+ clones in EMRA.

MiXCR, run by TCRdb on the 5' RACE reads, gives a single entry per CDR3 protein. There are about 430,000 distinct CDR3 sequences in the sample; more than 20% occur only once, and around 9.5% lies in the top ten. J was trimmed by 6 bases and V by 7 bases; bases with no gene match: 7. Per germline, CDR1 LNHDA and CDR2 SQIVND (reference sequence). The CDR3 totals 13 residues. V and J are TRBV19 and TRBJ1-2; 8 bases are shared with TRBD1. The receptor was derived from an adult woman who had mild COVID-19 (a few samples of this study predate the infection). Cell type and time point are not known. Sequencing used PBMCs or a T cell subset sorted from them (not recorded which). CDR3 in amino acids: CASIDRGGHGYTF. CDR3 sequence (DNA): TGTGCCAGTATCGACAGGGGAGGACATGGCTACACCTTC.